The sequence of this TCR beta chain was determined in a study of blood T cell repertoires in COVID-19. The CDR3 has 14 amino acids. Source study methods: Reference gene primer amplification yielded estimated nucleated cell counts. Some clones are missing from TCRdb's copy, which holds only in-frame ones; the method was immunoSEQ multiplex PCR. V, J and clone size were drawn from that table, and D and trimming were deduced from the DNA. The data hold approximately 100,000 clones, with roughly nine tenths observed a single time. The receptor comes from a man in his forties or fifties in a cohort sampled during active COVID-19. V usage is TRBV21-1 and J usage is TRBJ1-1; the DNA was not used to check the table's D call, TRBD1. TRBV21-1 is annotated as a pseudogene. Sequencing used peripheral blood. CDR3: CASSGWTANTEAFF. The DNA of the CDR3 is TGTGCCAGCAGCGGATGGACAGCTAACACTGAAGCTTTCTTT.